The T cell receptor beta chain under discussion was sequenced for a study of cytotoxic CD8 clonotypes in ibrutinib-treated CLL. Study-wide results and limits: Baseline-level clonality went beyond age-matched healthy donors and moved in step with circulating CD8+ T-cell counts. Sampling times differed between sustained-remission and progressing patients.

Regarding this clone: Its antigen is undetermined.

V lost 2 bases and J lost 5; bases outside the gene matches: 5. Germline CDR1 reads KGHSH; CDR2 reads LQKENI. The CDR3 is 15 residues long. Repertoires were generated with immunoSEQ multiplex PCR, while TCRdb's copy carries only in-frame clones and drops some. This table holds tens of thousands of clones, approximately 57% found once. The sample here was PBMCs, taken after 12 months of ibrutinib treatment. This clonotype was obtained from a human donor with chronic lymphocytic leukemia. The rearrangement uses TRBV18 and TRBJ2-2; 7 bases line up with TRBD2. CDR3 bases: TGTGCCAGCTCACCAATGCAGGGAGGGACCGGGGAGCTGTTTTTT. Residues: CASSPMQGGTGELFF.